This passage covers 27 T cell receptor beta chains from one sample sequenced in a study of cytomegalovirus exposure and HLA in healthy donors. PCR was performed using 60 Vbeta and 13 Jbeta primers. TCRdb keeps only in-frame clones here, not all; method: immunoSEQ multiplex PCR. The sample gives 110,000 to 150,000 clones, around 75% of which show up once; over 6.5% is in the top ten. Sequenced: PBMCs. These receptor sequences come from a man aged 25 to 40 in good health and CMV-seronegative.

Points on this clone: Mismatch with germline at one junction end may stem from a read error. The chain couples TRBV6-4 to TRBJ2-6, with TRBD1 matching over 8 bases. Germline CDR1 reads MRHNA; CDR2 reads SNTAGT. This CDR3 region has 15 residues. The CDR3 sequence: CASSVGQDTANGLTF. In DNA form, the CDR3 reads TGTGCCAGCAGTGTGGGACAGGATACCGCCAACGGCCTGACTTTC.

The chain uses TRBV28 and TRBJ1-2; 9 bases match TRBD1. The CDR3 sequence is 15 residues long. Germline V gene data show CDR1 as MDHEN and CDR2 as SYDVKM. V gave up 6 bases and J gave up 8 bases; unmatched junction bases: 13. This CDR3 is CASSAHAWTGEGYTF. The CDR3 DNA sequence: TGTGCCAGCAGCGCACATGCTTGGACAGGGGAGGGCTACACCTTC.

V is TRBV6-1 and J is TRBJ2-1; 9 nucleotides line up with TRBD1. The CDR3 contains 13 residues. Germline trimming cut 8 bases from V and 7 bases from J; bases unmatched to any gene: 6. Germline V gene sequence: CDR1 MNHNS, CDR2 SASEGT. This CDR3 reads CASGRQGENEQFF. CDR3 bases: TGTGCCAGCGGGAGACAGGGGGAAAATGAGCAGTTCTTC.

V is TRBV12-5 and J is TRBJ2-7, with TRBD1 identical over 8 bases. The CDR3 contains 15 residues. V shed 3 bases and J 2 bases; nucleotides not matched to a gene: 6. Germline CDR1 LGHNT, CDR2 FRNRAP. CDR3 DNA sequence: TGTGCTAGTGGTTTCGAACAGGGGGTCCCCTACGAGCAGTACTTC. Protein sequence: CASGFEQGVPYEQYF.

In the case of this clone: The same CDR3 arises from other DNA sequences in this sample as well. The chain carries TRBV5-4 and TRBJ2-3, with 11 positions matching TRBD2. With V trimmed by 4 bases and J by 0 bases, 4 bases remained unmatched. This CDR3 has 16 residues. Germline CDR1 is SGHNT and CDR2 is YYREEE (reference sequence). CDR3 bases: TGTGCCAGCAGCCGAGGACTAGCGGGTAGCACAGATACGCAGTATTTT. Encoded protein: CASSRGLAGSTDTQYF.

This clone was counted only a few times. The genes are TRBV18 and TRBJ2-7, with TRBD2 identical over 10 bases. J lost 0 bases, V lost 2 bases, and 1 base had no gene match. The CDR3 sequence is 15 residues long. Per the germline V gene, CDR1 is KGHSH and CDR2 is LQKENI. The CDR3 bases are TGTGCCAGCTCACCAACTAGCGGGGACTCCTACGAGCAGTACTTC. Protein product: CASSPTSGDSYEQYF.

This clone showed up just a few times. The CDR3 nucleotides are TGTGCCAGCAGTCCCATAGCGGTAACCTACGAGCAGTACTTC. This translates into CASSPIAVTYEQYF. The rearrangement links TRBV28 to TRBJ2-5; possible D gene TRBD2, 6 bases. The J call is doubtful: the DNA matches TRBJ2-7 better. The CDR3 has 14 amino acids. Germline loops: CDR1 MDHEN, CDR2 SYDVKM.

Points on this clone: At one of its ends the junction is not consistent with the germline gene, which may arise from a read error. This sequence joins TRBV6-5 and TRBJ2-6; TRBD1 is a possible D gene (5 bases). The germline gives CDR1 MNHEY, CDR2 SVGAGI. This CDR3 comprises 16 residues. Written as DNA, the CDR3 is TGTGCCAGCAGTTACGTGTTCACCTCTGGGGCCAACGGCCTGACTTTC. Its protein is CASSYVFTSGANGLTF.

The V gene is TRBV30, the J gene TRBJ2-7, with D perhaps TRBD1 (6 bases). The CDR3 totals 15 residues. CDR1 is GTSNPN and CDR2 is SVGIG in the germline V gene (reference sequence). Between the trimmed V and J ends, which lost 5 bases and 3 bases, there was a span of 20 bases. Here the CDR3 reads CAWGPPRDTDYEQYF. Written as DNA, the CDR3 is TGTGCCTGGGGACCCCCACGGGACACAGACTACGAGCAGTACTTC.

V usage is TRBV5-6 and J usage is TRBJ1-2; 10 bases match TRBD1. After removal of 4 bases from V and 5 bases from J, the junction contained 11 bases not matched to a gene. Germline V gene sequence: CDR1 SGHDT, CDR2 YYEEEE. The CDR3 is 16 amino acids. The CDR3 nucleotides read TGTGCCAGCAGCGTGGGACAGGGGCGCCCCTATTATGGCTACACCTTC. This codes for CASSVGQGRPYYGYTF.

The rearrangement links TRBV27 to TRBJ1-2; tentative D call: TRBD1 (6 bases). Trimming removed 1 base from V and 4 bases from J, with 19 bases in between. The germline gives CDR1 MNHEY, CDR2 SMNVEV (reference sequence). This CDR3 has 17 amino acids. The CDR3 nucleotides read TGTGCCAGCAGTTTATACGGGGGCGGGGGGCGCGTCTATGGCTACACCTTC. Protein: CASSLYGGGGRVYGYTF.

The chain has TRBV4-2 and TRBJ2-1; 7 positions agree with TRBD2. The CDR3 length is 15 residues. Germline V gene lookup returns CDR1 LGHNA and CDR2 YNFKEQ. V trimming: 4 bases; J trimming: 4 bases; junction bases outside the gene matches: 7. The CDR3 nucleotides are TGTGCCAGCAGCCTACGGGAGGTCCTATACAATGAGCAGTTCTTC. Translation gives CASSLREVLYNEQFF.

The V call is TRBV9, the J call TRBJ2-3; 8 bases are shared with TRBD2. V was pared by 0 bases and J by 6 bases, with 15 bases of the junction left unmatched. The CDR3 is 18 amino acids. Germline V CDR1 and CDR2: SGDLS, YYNGEE. The CDR3 DNA is TGTGCCAGCAGCGTAGCTACTGGGACTAGAATTGACCCGGATACGCAGTATTTT. Its protein product is CASSVATGTRIDPDTQYF. Full variable domain (remainder filled in from reference TRBV9 and TRBJ2-3): DSGVTQTPKHLITATGQRVTLRCSPRSGDLSVYWYQQSLDQGLQFLIQYYNGEERAKGNILERFSAQQFPDLHSELNLSSLELGDSALYFCASSVATGTRIDPDTQYFGPGTRLTVL.

Comment on this clone: Other nucleotide sequences from this sample produce the same CDR3. The gene calls are TRBV28 and TRBJ1-1; D is uncertain. The germline CDR1 and CDR2 sequences are MDHEN and SYDVKM. There are 13 residues in the CDR3. Trimming took 1 base from V and 1 from J, leaving 4 bases between them. In nucleotides, the CDR3 is TGTGCCAGCAGTTTATACAGGAACACTGAAGCTTTCTTT. Its translation: CASSLYRNTEAFF.

Turning to this clone: Sequence at one end of the junction differs from germline and may be a read error. V and J are TRBV27 and TRBJ2-7; maybe TRBD2 (6 bases). Germline V gives CDR1 MNHEY, CDR2 SMNVEV (reference sequence). The CDR3 extends over 15 amino acids. Written as DNA, the CDR3 is TGTGCCAGCACCCCCTGGGCGGAGGGATCCTTCGAGCAGTACTTC. Translation: CASTPWAEGSFEQYF.

This clone was seen only a few times. The rearrangement joins TRBV4-1 to TRBJ1-1; weak D call: TRBD1 (6 bases). The CDR3 loop spans 17 amino acids. The germline gives CDR1 MGHRA, CDR2 YSYEKL. V was clipped by 0 bases and J by 1 base, with 15 bases between them. This chain's CDR3 is CASSQDGLDRSNTEAFF. The CDR3 bases are TGCGCCAGCAGCCAAGACGGTTTGGACAGATCGAACACTGAAGCTTTCTTT.

The V gene is TRBV11-2, the J gene TRBJ1-4; D not resolved. The CDR3 consists of 12 residues. Deletions cut 7 bases from V and 8 bases from J, with 11 bases between. Germline V gene lookup returns CDR1 SGHAT and CDR2 FQNNGV. The CDR3 loop reads CASNDDGEKLFF. The DNA for the CDR3 is TGTGCCAGCAACGACGACGGGGAAAAACTGTTTTTT. Drawing the rest from reference TRBV11-2 and TRBJ1-4, the complete variable domain is EAGVAQSPRYKIIEKRQSVAFWCNPISGHATLYWYQQILGQGPKLLIQFQNNGVVDDSQLPKDRFSAERLKGVDSTLKIQPAKLEDSAVYLCASNDDGEKLFFGSGTQLSVL.

CDR3: CASNRDRGFVYEQYF. DNA for the CDR3: TGCGCCAGCAACCGGGACAGGGGATTTGTCTACGAGCAGTACTTC. The chain carries TRBV5-1 and TRBJ2-7; 10 nucleotides match TRBD1. With 6 bases clipped from V and 3 bases from J, the junction kept 9 bases outside the gene matches. The CDR3 contains 15 residues. Germline CDR1 is SGHRS and CDR2 is YFSETQ.

DNA for the CDR3: TGTGCCATCAGTGAGCCCAGGTTAGCGACTGAAGCTTTCTTT. Translation: CAISEPRLATEAFF. The gene calls are TRBV10-3 and TRBJ1-1; D is uncertain. The germline V gene has CDR1 ENHRY and CDR2 SYGVKD. CDR3 length: 14 amino acids. V was cut by 2 bases and J by 5 bases, with 12 bases left in between.

The genes are TRBV30 and TRBJ2-7, with TRBD1 identical over 7 bases. Trimming cost V 6 bases and J 4 bases; bases outside gene matches: 9. The CDR3 extends over 13 amino acids. In germline, CDR1 is GTSNPN, CDR2 SVGIG (reference sequence). The chain's CDR3 is CACQRGPMYEQYF. DNA for the CDR3: TGTGCCTGTCAGAGGGGGCCTATGTACGAGCAGTACTTC. The complete variable domain, with remaining parts taken from reference TRBV30 and TRBJ2-7, reads SQTIHQWPATLVQPVGSPLSLECTVEGTSNPNLYWYRQAAGRGLQLLFYSVGIGQISSEVPQNLSASRPQDRQFILSSKKLLLSDSGFYLCACQRGPMYEQYFGPGTRLTVT.

The chain is built from TRBV5-6 and TRBJ2-5; 7 nucleotides line up with TRBD1. Unmatched junction bases numbered 11, after V lost 1 base and J lost 5 bases. Germline CDR1 reads SGHDT; CDR2 reads YYEEEE. The CDR3 has 16 amino acids. CDR3 sequence: CASSLLQGPGVETQYF. Here the CDR3 DNA reads TGTGCCAGCAGCTTGCTACAGGGGCCAGGAGTGGAGACCCAGTACTTC.

Worth noting for this clone: In the same sample, other DNA sequences code for this CDR3. This chain links TRBV6-1 with TRBJ2-7; weak D call: TRBD2 (5 bases). This CDR3 has 13 residues. CDR1 is MNHNS, CDR2 SASEGT, per germline. V shed 2 bases and J shed 1 base, with 6 bases lying between them. The CDR3 protein is CASSEPGSYEQYF. In DNA, the CDR3 is TGTGCCAGCAGTGAACCGGGATCCTACGAGCAGTACTTC.

Of note for this clone: Other DNA sequences in the same sample also yield this CDR3. This rearrangement joins TRBV27 to TRBJ1-1; D remains ambiguous. From germline, CDR1 is MNHEY and CDR2 SMNVEV (reference sequence). Trimming shortened V by 1 base and J by 1 base, and 4 bases separated the two germline ends. The CDR3 extends over 13 amino acids. In DNA, the CDR3 is TGTGCCAGCAGTTTATTTAGGAACACTGAAGCTTTCTTT. This encodes CASSLFRNTEAFF.

CDR3 sequence (DNA): TGTGCCAGTAGTACCAGGCCGGGACAGGGGGCCAAAAACATTCAGTACTTC. Translated: CASSTRPGQGAKNIQYF. This sequence joins TRBV19 and TRBJ2-4; 10 positions agree with TRBD1. V was clipped by 4 bases and J by 1 base; unmatched bases: 7. Germline CDR1 is LNHDA and CDR2 is SQIVND (reference sequence). CDR3 length: 17 residues. The entire variable domain, with the rest obtained from reference TRBV19 and TRBJ2-4, is as follows: DGGITQSPKYLFRKEGQNVTLSCEQNLNHDAMYWYRQDPGQGLRLIYYSQIVNDFQKGDIAEGYSVSREKKESFPLTVTSAQKNPTAFYLCASSTRPGQGAKNIQYFGAGTRLSVL.

The rearrangement joins TRBV5-1 to TRBJ2-3; 8 bases agree with TRBD2. Germline CDR1 SGHRS, CDR2 YFSETQ. Trimming at V came to 6 bases and at J to 6 bases, leaving 9 bases not matched to a gene. The CDR3 covers 14 residues. In DNA form, the CDR3 reads TGCGCCAGCACCGAAGCGGGAGCTGCCGATACGCAGTATTTT. This encodes CASTEAGAADTQYF.

The chain links TRBV11-3 to TRBJ2-1, with D perhaps TRBD2 (6 bases). Germline CDR1 is SGHNT and CDR2 is YENEEA. V was trimmed by 5 bases and J by 5 bases, leaving 16 bases between them. The CDR3 covers 15 residues. The CDR3 reads CASSPTAEGHNEQFF. DNA of the CDR3: TGTGCCAGCAGCCCAACGGCGGAGGGACACAATGAGCAGTTCTTC. The entire variable domain, with the rest obtained from reference TRBV11-3 and TRBJ2-1, is as follows: EAGVVQSPRYKIIEKKQPVAFWCNPISGHNTLYWYLQNLGQGPELLIRYENEEAVDDSQLPKDRFSAERLKGVDSTLKIQPAELGDSAVYLCASSPTAEGHNEQFFGPGTRLTVL.

The chain links TRBV4-1 to TRBJ1-6; maybe TRBD1 (5 bases). Germline-derived CDR1 and CDR2 are MGHRA and YSYEKL. V was shortened by 6 bases and J by 9 bases, with 12 bases between the two germline ends. The CDR3 consists of 13 residues. The DNA for the CDR3 is TGCGCCAGCAGTTACAGGTTGGGTTCACCCCTCCACTTT. Translating gives CASSYRLGSPLHF.